A single T cell receptor beta chain is shown here with its context. Its target is not known. The data are from a study of regulatory T cells in long-lasting Graves disease. Study-level points and caveats: The study found lower TCR diversity in persistent Graves' patients than in newly diagnosed ones.

The authors built TCR beta libraries using iRepertoire HTBI primers and Arm-PCR of CDR3 regions. TCRdb fed the multiplex PCR reads into MiXCR, producing one record per CDR3 protein. The sample consists of roughly 360,000 distinct CDR3 sequences, less than 30% of them appearing once. V lost 4 bases and J lost 3, with 15 bases in between. This CDR3 is 14 amino acids long. Germline V gene data show CDR1 as DFQATT and CDR2 as SNEGSKA (reference sequence). The time point denotes: persistent/refractory GD, antithyroid drugs over 5 years with positive TRAb. PBMC RNA was the source of the TCR library. The chain links TRBV20-1 to TRBJ1-1; D not resolved. The sample was peripheral blood mononuclear cells (PBMCs), taken when the disease was refractory, from a patient treated with antithyroid drugs. The sequence came from a woman in her forties with Graves disease. In DNA form, the CDR3 reads TGCAGTGCTACATATCCGGGGAGGGACACTGAAGCTTTCTTT. It is translated as CSATYPGRDTEAFF.